The clone carrying this T cell receptor (beta chain) was counted between two and nine times. Its antigen is not known. The CDR3 is 11 residues long. The germline gives CDR1 DFQATT, CDR2 SNEGSKA (reference sequence). Trimming pared 3 bases from V and 2 bases from J, leaving 3 bases between. This specimen belongs to a study of T-cell reconstitution after alpha-beta-depleted transplantation in children. The study, taken as a whole, reports: Reported findings indicate that, about two months after transplant, alpha-beta T cells came from several hundred expanded clones, which were derived from non-depleted graft cells. Diversity and T-cell counts at one year after transplant derived mostly from new T cells. Surviving recipient T cells and thymic progenitors produced the high day-60 TCRbeta diversity seen in some patients.

Preparation of the TCRbeta library involved a method that used unique molecular identifiers. TCRdb fed the PCR reads into MiXCR, producing one record per CDR3 protein. The sample consists of over 400,000 distinct CDR3 sequences, 43% of them appearing once. The chain couples TRBV20-1 to TRBJ2-3; D gene uncertain. The sequences come from PBMCs, collected before TCRalphabeta/CD19-depleted stem cell transplant. The source is a girl under 10 years old with aplastic anemia, due to receive a stem cell transplant. This CDR3 is CSASFTDTQYF. The CDR3 DNA is TGCAGTGCTAGCTTCACAGATACGCAGTATTTT.